Listed below are T cell receptor beta chains from one sample, sequenced in a study of identical twins. TCRdb used MiXCR to reprocess the 5' RACE reads, holding one entry per CDR3 protein. The sample shows a few hundred thousand distinct CDR3 sequences, 5.5% to 7.5% of them seen only once. These data were also filed under a second study, of T cells expressing NK-cell markers.

Sequencing was carried out using CD8+ T cells sorted from blood. The source is a woman aged 18-35 years in good health. The conserved cysteine and the conserved F or W are not part of the CDR3 here. Each record gives: V gene, J gene, D gene, CDR3 protein. D genes are given only for firm matches.

v_gene: TRBV12-5; j_gene: TRBJ2-7; d_gene: TRBD1; CDR3aa: ASGFGTGTYEQY
v_gene: TRBV12-3/TRBV12-4; j_gene: TRBJ1-3; d_gene: NA; CDR3aa: ASSLDGNTIY
v_gene: TRBV27; j_gene: TRBJ1-6; d_gene: NA; CDR3aa: ASSLSGLRPLH
v_gene: TRBV11-2; j_gene: TRBJ2-3; d_gene: NA; CDR3aa: ASSSPGDTQY
v_gene: TRBV2; j_gene: TRBJ2-7; d_gene: NA; CDR3aa: ASSEVGRREKQPYEQY
v_gene: TRBV27; j_gene: TRBJ2-1; d_gene: TRBD2; CDR3aa: ASSFLYGGSSYNEQF
v_gene: TRBV6-1; j_gene: TRBJ2-1; d_gene: TRBD2; CDR3aa: ASSEGLAGPSGNEQF
v_gene: TRBV20-1; j_gene: TRBJ1-3; d_gene: NA; CDR3aa: SARDWTRTEGNTIY
v_gene: TRBV5-6; j_gene: TRBJ1-1; d_gene: NA; CDR3aa: ASSWKTQNTEAF
v_gene: TRBV7-9; j_gene: TRBJ1-3; d_gene: NA; CDR3aa: ASPVPEAGNTIY
v_gene: TRBV30; j_gene: TRBJ2-7; d_gene: NA; CDR3aa: AWSLSTRHEQY
v_gene: TRBV10-2; j_gene: TRBJ1-2; d_gene: TRBD1; CDR3aa: ASSESLMAAGGDYT
v_gene: TRBV12-3/TRBV12-4; j_gene: TRBJ2-5; d_gene: NA; CDR3aa: ASSFRPPYQETQY
v_gene: TRBV11-2; j_gene: TRBJ2-1; d_gene: TRBD1; CDR3aa: ASSQTGVGGDEQF
v_gene: TRBV20-1; j_gene: TRBJ2-5; d_gene: NA; CDR3aa: SARYTNQETQY
v_gene: TRBV2; j_gene: TRBJ2-2; d_gene: TRBD2; CDR3aa: ASGVLAGVNTGELF
v_gene: TRBV11-2; j_gene: TRBJ2-1; d_gene: TRBD2; CDR3aa: ASSLIAGPRGEQF
v_gene: TRBV12-3/TRBV12-4; j_gene: TRBJ2-7; d_gene: NA; CDR3aa: ASSFGVGSYEQY
v_gene: TRBV6-1; j_gene: TRBJ2-5; d_gene: TRBD1; CDR3aa: ASRSGTGRETQY
v_gene: TRBV7-6; j_gene: TRBJ2-7; d_gene: TRBD1; CDR3aa: ASSYGQGVNEQY
v_gene: TRBV9; j_gene: TRBJ2-7; d_gene: NA; CDR3aa: ASSVGTAYYEQY
v_gene: TRBV4-1; j_gene: TRBJ2-1; d_gene: TRBD2; CDR3aa: ASSTTSGSSPYNEQF
v_gene: TRBV6-5; j_gene: TRBJ1-2; d_gene: NA; CDR3aa: ASSYEQFYGYT
v_gene: TRBV15; j_gene: TRBJ2-7; d_gene: NA; CDR3aa: ATSRDLARSSYEQY
v_gene: TRBV7-2; j_gene: TRBJ2-7; d_gene: NA; CDR3aa: ASHGGTYEQY
v_gene: TRBV3-1; j_gene: TRBJ2-1; d_gene: TRBD2; CDR3aa: ASSQDLTGGRNEQF
v_gene: TRBV13; j_gene: TRBJ1-6; d_gene: NA; CDR3aa: ASSLGPGNSPLH
v_gene: TRBV4-1; j_gene: TRBJ2-7; d_gene: NA; CDR3aa: ASSPRAGEQY
v_gene: TRBV7-9; j_gene: TRBJ2-7; d_gene: NA; CDR3aa: ASSLEIYEQY
v_gene: TRBV7-9; j_gene: TRBJ2-5; d_gene: NA; CDR3aa: ASFTRGTQY
v_gene: TRBV28; j_gene: TRBJ2-5; d_gene: TRBD2; CDR3aa: ASSPRQLAGRQETQY
v_gene: TRBV12-3/TRBV12-4; j_gene: TRBJ2-3; d_gene: NA; CDR3aa: ASSYGGGTDTQY
v_gene: TRBV12-3/TRBV12-4; j_gene: TRBJ2-1; d_gene: TRBD2; CDR3aa: ASSWGTAGGGEQF
v_gene: TRBV5-6; j_gene: TRBJ1-1; d_gene: TRBD1; CDR3aa: ASSLGDSYTEAF
v_gene: TRBV20-1; j_gene: TRBJ2-1; d_gene: TRBD2; CDR3aa: SARGGGMSSYNEQF
v_gene: TRBV10-3; j_gene: TRBJ2-5; d_gene: NA; CDR3aa: AIKGPGLETQY
v_gene: TRBV5-1; j_gene: TRBJ1-1; d_gene: NA; CDR3aa: ASSSPPGRPTNTEAF